This is a list of T cell receptor beta chains from one sample in a study of cytomegalovirus exposure and HLA in healthy donors. The table came from immunoSEQ multiplex PCR; TCRdb's copy has only in-frame clones and leaves some out. Of some 89,000 clones listed, 85% are singletons. The sample was PBMCs. Every receptor here comes from a man between 35 and 55 years old in good health and CMV-seropositive. CDR3s include the opening cysteine and the closing phenylalanine or tryptophan. A D gene is named only where the DNA matches it firmly. Size is stated for part of the rows, as once, few or many counts, or as a class when the clone is expanded.

TRBV9	TRBJ2-1	.	TRBD2	CASSTLAGLMFF	TGTGCCAGCAGCACACTAGCGGGACTGATGTTCTTC
TRBV4-1	TRBJ2-7	.	TRBD1	CASSQAPGQNYEQYF	TGCGCCAGCAGCCAGGCTCCGGGACAGAACTACGAGCAGTACTTC
TRBV9	TRBJ1-1	.	.	CASSVGTNTEAFF	TGTGCCAGCAGCGTAGGTACAAACACTGAAGCTTTCTTT
TRBV7-9	TRBJ1-2	.	TRBD1	CASRSGTEYGYTF	TGTGCCAGCAGGTCCGGGACAGAGTATGGCTACACCTTC
TRBV6-1	TRBJ1-6	.	TRBD1	CASRKSTGQNSPLHF	TGTGCCAGCAGAAAATCGACAGGGCAAAATTCACCCCTCCACTTT
TRBV4-2	TRBJ2-2	.	TRBD2	CASTGLAGVGTGELFF	TGTGCCAGCACCGGACTAGCGGGAGTTGGCACCGGGGAGCTGTTTTTT
TRBV7-6	TRBJ1-4	.	.	CASTPNEVNEKLFF	TGTGCCAGCACCCCCAACGAGGTTAATGAAAAACTGTTTTTT
TRBV6-1	TRBJ1-1	.	.	CASSGDGLQGTEAFF	TGTGCCAGCAGTGGGGACGGTCTACAGGGCACTGAAGCTTTCTTT
TRBV5-1	TRBJ2-5	few	TRBD1	CASSLSGQGAETQYF	TGCGCCAGCAGCTTATCAGGACAGGGGGCAGAGACCCAGTACTTC
TRBV9	TRBJ1-1	.	.	CASSVRGEGTEAFF	TGTGCCAGCAGCGTACGAGGGGAGGGGACTGAAGCTTTCTTT
TRBV13	TRBJ2-3	.	TRBD2	CASSLQGLAADTQYF	TGTGCCAGCAGCTTACAGGGACTAGCGGCAGATACGCAGTATTTT